The clone carrying this T cell receptor beta chain was counted once. Participants spanned ages roughly 18 to 90 years and resided in over 20 US areas. Assignment of participants to cohorts was predicated upon participant-reported clinical history. Germline assignment: CDR1 SQVTM and CDR2 ANQGSEA. With V trimmed by 6 bases and J by 3 bases, 10 bases remained unmatched. This CDR3 is 15 amino acids long. This sample is part of a study of blood T cell repertoires in COVID-19. About the research overall: From the United States, Italy and Spain came samples of acute and convalescent COVID-19.

The protocol was immunoSEQ multiplex PCR, while the TCRdb copy is restricted to in-frame clones and leaves out a portion. The sample carries 290,000 or so clones, more than 75% recorded once. The sample consisted of PBMCs or T cells enriched from blood (not recorded which). V gene TRBV29-1 combines with J gene TRBJ1-4; 7 nucleotides match TRBD1. The sequence was collected from a young woman who had recovered from COVID-19. This CDR3 reads CSVRDSYFSNEKLFF. The CDR3 coding sequence is TGCAGCGTCCGGGACAGTTACTTTTCTAATGAAAAACTGTTTTTT.